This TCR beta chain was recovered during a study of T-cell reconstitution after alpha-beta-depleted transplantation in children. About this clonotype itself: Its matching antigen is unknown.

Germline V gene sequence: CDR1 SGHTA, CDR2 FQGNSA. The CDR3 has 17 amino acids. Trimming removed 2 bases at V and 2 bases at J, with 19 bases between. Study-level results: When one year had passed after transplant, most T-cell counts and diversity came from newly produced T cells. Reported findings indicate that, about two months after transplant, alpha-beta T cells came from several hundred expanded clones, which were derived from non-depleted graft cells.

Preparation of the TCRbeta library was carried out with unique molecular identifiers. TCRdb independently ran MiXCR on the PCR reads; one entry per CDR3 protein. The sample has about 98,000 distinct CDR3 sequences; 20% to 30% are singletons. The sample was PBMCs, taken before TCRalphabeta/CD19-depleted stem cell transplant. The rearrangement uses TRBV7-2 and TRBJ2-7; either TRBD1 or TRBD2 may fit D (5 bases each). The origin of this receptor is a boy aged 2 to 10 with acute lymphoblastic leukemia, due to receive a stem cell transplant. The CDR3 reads CASSLSNGAESPYEQYF. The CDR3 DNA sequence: TGTGCCAGCAGCTTATCGAACGGGGCAGAATCGCCCTACGAGCAGTACTTC.